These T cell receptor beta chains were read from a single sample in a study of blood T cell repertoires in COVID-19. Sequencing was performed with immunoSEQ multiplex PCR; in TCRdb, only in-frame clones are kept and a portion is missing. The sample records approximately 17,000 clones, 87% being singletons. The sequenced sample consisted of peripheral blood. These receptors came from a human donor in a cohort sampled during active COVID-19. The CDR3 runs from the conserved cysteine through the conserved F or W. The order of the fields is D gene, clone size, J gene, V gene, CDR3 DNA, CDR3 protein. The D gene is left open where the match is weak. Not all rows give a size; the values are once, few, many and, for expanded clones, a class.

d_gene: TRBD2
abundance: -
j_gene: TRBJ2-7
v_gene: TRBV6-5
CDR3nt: TGTGCCAGCAGTTCCCACCTAGCGGGGGGGAACTACGAGCAGTACTTC
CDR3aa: CASSSHLAGGNYEQYF

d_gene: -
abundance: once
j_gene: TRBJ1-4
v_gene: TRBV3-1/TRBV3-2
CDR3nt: TGTGCCAGCAGCCAAGGGGCTGAAAAACTGTTTTTT
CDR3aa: CASSQGAEKLFF

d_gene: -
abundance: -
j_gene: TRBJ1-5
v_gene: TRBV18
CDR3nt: TGTGCCAGCTCACCAGACGCGGGACGACGTCAGCCCCAGCATTTT
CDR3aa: CASSPDAGRRQPQHF

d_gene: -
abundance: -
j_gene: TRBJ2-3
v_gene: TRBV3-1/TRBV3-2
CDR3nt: TGTGCCAGCAGCCAAGGAGTTGTCCTGATGTACGATACGCAGTATTTT
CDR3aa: CASSQGVVLMYDTQYF

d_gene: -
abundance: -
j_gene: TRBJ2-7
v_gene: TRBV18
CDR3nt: TGTGCCAGCTCACCAGTAGCCTCGCCCTCCTACGAGCAGTACTTC
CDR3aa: CASSPVASPSYEQYF

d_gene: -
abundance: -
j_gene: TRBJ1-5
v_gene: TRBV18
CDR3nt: TGTGCCAGCTCACGAGGGGGGGACAATCAGCCCCAGCATTTT
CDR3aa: CASSRGGDNQPQHF

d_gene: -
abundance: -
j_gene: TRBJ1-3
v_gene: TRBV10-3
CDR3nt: TGTGCCATCAGTGAGTCACCAGGCAATGGAAACACCATATATTTT
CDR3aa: CAISESPGNGNTIYF

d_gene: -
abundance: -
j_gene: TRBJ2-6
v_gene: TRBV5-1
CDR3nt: TGCGCCAGCAGCTCGGGGCGGGAAGGGGCCAACGTCCTGACTTTC
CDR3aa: CASSSGREGANVLTF

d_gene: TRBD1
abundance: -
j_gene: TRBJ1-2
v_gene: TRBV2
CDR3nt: TGTGCCAACCCGTTAGGACAGGGAGGGATAGATTATGGCTACACCTTC
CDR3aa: CANPLGQGGIDYGYTF

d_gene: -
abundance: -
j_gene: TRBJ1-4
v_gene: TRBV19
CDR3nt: TGTGCCAGTAGTATGGAGCAAGCAAAACTGTTTTTT
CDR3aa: CASSMEQAKLFF

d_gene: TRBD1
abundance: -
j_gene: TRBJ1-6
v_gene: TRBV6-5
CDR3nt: TGTGCCAGCAGTTACTCGACAGGGGCCATTTCACCCCTCCACTTT
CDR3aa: CASSYSTGAISPLHF

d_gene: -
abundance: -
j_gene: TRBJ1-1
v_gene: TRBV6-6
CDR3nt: TGTGCCAGCAGTTACGAGTCGAACACTGAAGCTTTCTTT
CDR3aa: CASSYESNTEAFF

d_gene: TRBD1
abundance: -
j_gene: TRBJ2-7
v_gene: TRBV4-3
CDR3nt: TGCGCCAGCAGCCAAGACCCGACAGGGCGCGAGCAGTACTTC
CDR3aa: CASSQDPTGREQYF

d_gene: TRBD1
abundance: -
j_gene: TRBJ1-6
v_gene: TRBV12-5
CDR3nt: TGTGCTAGTGGTTTGGGGCAGGGGGCGCATTCACCCCTCCACTTT
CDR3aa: CASGLGQGAHSPLHF

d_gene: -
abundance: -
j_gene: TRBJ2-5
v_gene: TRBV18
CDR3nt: TGTGCCAGCTCACCAGTGCGGGGGCGAGAGACCCAGTACTTC
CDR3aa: CASSPVRGRETQYF

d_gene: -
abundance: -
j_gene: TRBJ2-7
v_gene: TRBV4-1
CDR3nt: TGCGCCAGCAGCCAAACGGTCTCCTACGAGCAGTACTTC
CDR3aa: CASSQTVSYEQYF

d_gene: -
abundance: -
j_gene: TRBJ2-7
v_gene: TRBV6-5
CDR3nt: TGTGCCAGCACCCGGGGACTTCCCCCCTACGAGCAGTACTTC
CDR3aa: CASTRGLPPYEQYF

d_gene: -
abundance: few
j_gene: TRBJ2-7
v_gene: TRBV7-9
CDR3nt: TGTGCCAGCAGCTCGTCGGGTCTGCAAACCTACGAGCAGTACTTC
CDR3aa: CASSSSGLQTYEQYF

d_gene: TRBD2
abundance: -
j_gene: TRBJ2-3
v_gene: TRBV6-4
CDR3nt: TGTGCCAGCAGTGACTCGACGGGGGGGCCAGATACGCAGTATTTT
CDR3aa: CASSDSTGGPDTQYF

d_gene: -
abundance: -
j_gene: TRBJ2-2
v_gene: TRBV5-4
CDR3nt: TGTGCCAGCAGCTTATCAGATTCTCCCGGGGAGCTGTTTTTT
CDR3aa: CASSLSDSPGELFF

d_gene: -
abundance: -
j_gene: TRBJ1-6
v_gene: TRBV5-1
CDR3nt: TGCGCCAGGTTATGGCACAGGGCTAATTCACCCCTCCACTTT
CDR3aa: CARLWHRANSPLHF

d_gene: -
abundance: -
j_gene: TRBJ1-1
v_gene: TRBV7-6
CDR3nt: TGTGCCAGCAGCGAGAACTGGAACCGTAGGGAGGAAGCTTTCTTT
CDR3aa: CASSENWNRREEAFF

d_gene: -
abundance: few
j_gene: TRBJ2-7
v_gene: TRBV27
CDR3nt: TGTGCCAGCAGTTTTGGTGGGAGCTCCTACGAGCAGTACTTC
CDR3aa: CASSFGGSSYEQYF

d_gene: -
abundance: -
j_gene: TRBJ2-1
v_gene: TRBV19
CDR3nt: TGTGCCAGTAGTGCCGGAAGGGGGGGGAGTTACAATGAGCAGTTCTTC
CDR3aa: CASSAGRGGSYNEQFF

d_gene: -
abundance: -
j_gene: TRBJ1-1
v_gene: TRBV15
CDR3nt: TGTGCCACCAGCAGAGGCGAAGAGGTGAACACTGAAGCTTTCTTT
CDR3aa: CATSRGEEVNTEAFF

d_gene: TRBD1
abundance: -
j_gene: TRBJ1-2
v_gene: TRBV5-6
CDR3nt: TGTGCCAGCAGCTCCCAGGACAGGATCGATGGCTACACCTTC
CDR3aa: CASSSQDRIDGYTF

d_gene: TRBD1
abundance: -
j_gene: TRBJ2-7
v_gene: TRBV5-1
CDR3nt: TGCGCCAGCAGCTTGGGGGGGACAGGGCTTCACGAGCAGTACTTC
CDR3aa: CASSLGGTGLHEQYF

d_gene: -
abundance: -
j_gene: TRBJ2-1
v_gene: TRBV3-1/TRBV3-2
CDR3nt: TGTGCCAGCAGCCAAGATTGGGGGGGGGCGTACAATGAGCAGTTCTTC
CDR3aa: CASSQDWGGAYNEQFF

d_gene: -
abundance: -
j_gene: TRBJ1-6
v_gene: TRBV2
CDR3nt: TGTGCCAGCAGTGTCGACACTTTCCATTCACCCCTCCACTTT
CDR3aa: CASSVDTFHSPLHF

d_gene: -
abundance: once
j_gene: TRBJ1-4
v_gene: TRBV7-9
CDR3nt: TGTGCCAGCACCCCCCCCGGTGCCATCCTGCTGTTTTTT
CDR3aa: CASTPPGAILLFF

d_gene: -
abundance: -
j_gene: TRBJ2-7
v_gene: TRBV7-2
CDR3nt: TGTGCCAGCAGCTTAATGAGGGTCGGCGAGCAGTACTTC
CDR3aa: CASSLMRVGEQYF

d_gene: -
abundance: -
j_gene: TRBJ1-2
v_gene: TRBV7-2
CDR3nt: TGTGCCAGCAGTTCGTCCGGGTTCTATGGCTACACCTTC
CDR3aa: CASSSSGFYGYTF

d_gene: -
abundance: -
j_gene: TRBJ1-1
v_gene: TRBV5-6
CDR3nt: TGTGCCAGCAGCCAAGGTCCGAGGGTGAGGGTGAGGACTGAAGCTTTCTTT
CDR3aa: CASSQGPRVRVRTEAFF

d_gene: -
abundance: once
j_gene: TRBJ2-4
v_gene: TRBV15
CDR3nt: TGTGCCACCAGCAGAGATAGGGGAACCAAAAACATTCAGTACTTC
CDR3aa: CATSRDRGTKNIQYF

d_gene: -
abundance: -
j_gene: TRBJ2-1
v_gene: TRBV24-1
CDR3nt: TGTGCCACCAGTGACTCCACTCCCTACAATGAGCAGTTCTTC
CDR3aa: CATSDSTPYNEQFF

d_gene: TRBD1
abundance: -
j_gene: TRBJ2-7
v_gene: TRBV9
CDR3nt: TGTGCCAGCAGTACGACAGGGAACCCTTTCTACGAGCAGTACTTC
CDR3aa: CASSTTGNPFYEQYF

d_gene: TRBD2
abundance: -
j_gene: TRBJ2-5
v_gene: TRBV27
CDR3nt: TGTGCCAGCAGCCAACTAGCGGGGGGGCAAGAGACCCAGTACTTC
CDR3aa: CASSQLAGGQETQYF

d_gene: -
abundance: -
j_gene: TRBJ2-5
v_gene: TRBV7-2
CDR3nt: TGTGCCAGCAGCTTAAGGGGAGAGACCCAGTACTTC
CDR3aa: CASSLRGETQYF

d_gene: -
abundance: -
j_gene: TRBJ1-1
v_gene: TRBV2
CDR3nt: TGTGCCAGCAGACCAGACAGCTTTGGTACTGAAGCTTTCTTT
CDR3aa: CASRPDSFGTEAFF

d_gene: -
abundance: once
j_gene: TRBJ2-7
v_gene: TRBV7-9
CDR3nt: TGTGCCAGCAGCGTAGGGGGGGACTCCTACGAGCAGTACTTC
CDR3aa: CASSVGGDSYEQYF

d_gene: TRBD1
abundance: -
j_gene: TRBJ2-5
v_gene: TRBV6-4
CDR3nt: TGTGCCAGCAGTGGCCCCTGGACAGGAGCGTACCAAGAGACCCAGTACTTC
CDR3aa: CASSGPWTGAYQETQYF

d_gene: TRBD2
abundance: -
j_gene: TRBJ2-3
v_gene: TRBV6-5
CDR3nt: TGTGCCAGCAGTTACCAATCGAGCGGGGGGAGAGATACGCAGTATTTT
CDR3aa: CASSYQSSGGRDTQYF

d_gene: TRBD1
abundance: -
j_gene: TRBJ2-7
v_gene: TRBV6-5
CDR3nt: TGTGCCAGCAGTAAGGGACAGGACTACGAGCAGTACTTC
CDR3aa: CASSKGQDYEQYF

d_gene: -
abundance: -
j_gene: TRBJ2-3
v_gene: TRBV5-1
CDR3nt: TGCGCCAGCAGCTTCGAGGGGGGGCCACGTACGCAGTATTTT
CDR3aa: CASSFEGGPRTQYF

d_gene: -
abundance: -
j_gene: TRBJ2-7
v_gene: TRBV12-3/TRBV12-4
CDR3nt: TGTGCCAGCAAACAGGGCCATCCCTACGAGCAGTACTTC
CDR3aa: CASKQGHPYEQYF

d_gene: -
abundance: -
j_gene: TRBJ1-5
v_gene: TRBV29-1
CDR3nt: TGCAGCGCTGGGAAGGTGGTGCAGGGCGGTCAGCCCCAGCATTTT
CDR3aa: CSAGKVVQGGQPQHF

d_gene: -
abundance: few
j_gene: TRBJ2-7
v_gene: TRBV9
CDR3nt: TGTGCCAGCAGCACCGCCGGTCTCGGCGAGCAGTACTTC
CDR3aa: CASSTAGLGEQYF

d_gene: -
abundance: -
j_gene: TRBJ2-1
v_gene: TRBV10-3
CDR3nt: TGTGCCATCAGTGAGGGAGACAGGACCTACTACAATGAGCAGTTCTTC
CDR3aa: CAISEGDRTYYNEQFF

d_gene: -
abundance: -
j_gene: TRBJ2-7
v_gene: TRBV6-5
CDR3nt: TGTGCCAGCAGTCCCGGTTGGGGGGACCTTCACGAGCAGTACTTC
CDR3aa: CASSPGWGDLHEQYF

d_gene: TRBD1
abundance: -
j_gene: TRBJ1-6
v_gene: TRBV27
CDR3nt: TGTGCCAGCAGTATAAGACAGGGGGTTGATTCACCCCTCCACTTT
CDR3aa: CASSIRQGVDSPLHF

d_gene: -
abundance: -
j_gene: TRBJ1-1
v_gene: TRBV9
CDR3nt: TGTGCCAGCAGCGTAGAGGCGGGCAGGAACACTGAAGCTTTCTTT
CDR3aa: CASSVEAGRNTEAFF

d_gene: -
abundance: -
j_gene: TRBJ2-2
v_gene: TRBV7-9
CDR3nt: TGTGCCAGCAGCTTAGGGATAGCAGCCGGGGAGCTGTTTTTT
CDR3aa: CASSLGIAAGELFF

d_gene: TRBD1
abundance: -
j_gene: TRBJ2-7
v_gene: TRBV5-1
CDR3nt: TGCGCCAGCAGCTTGGAGCCATTGGGACAGGGGGCTGGTGAGCAGTACTTC
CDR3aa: CASSLEPLGQGAGEQYF

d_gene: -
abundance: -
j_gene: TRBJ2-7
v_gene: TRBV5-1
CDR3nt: TGCGCCAGCAGCTTGGCCGGGGAGCAGTACTTC
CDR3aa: CASSLAGEQYF

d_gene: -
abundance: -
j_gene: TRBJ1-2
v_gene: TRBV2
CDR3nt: TGTGCCAGCAGTGTCCTGGAGGGGACTGGCTACACCTTC
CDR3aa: CASSVLEGTGYTF